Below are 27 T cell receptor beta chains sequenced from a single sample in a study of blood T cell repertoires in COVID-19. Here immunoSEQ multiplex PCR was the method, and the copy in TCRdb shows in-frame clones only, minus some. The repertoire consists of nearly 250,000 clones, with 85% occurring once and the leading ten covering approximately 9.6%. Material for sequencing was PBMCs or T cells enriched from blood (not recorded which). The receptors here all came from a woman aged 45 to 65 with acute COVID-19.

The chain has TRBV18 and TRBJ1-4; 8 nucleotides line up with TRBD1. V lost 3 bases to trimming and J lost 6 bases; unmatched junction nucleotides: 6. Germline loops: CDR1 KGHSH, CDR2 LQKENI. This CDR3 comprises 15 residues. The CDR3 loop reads CASSPSGQVYEKLFF. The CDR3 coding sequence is TGTGCCAGCTCACCCTCGGGACAGGTTTATGAAAAACTGTTTTTT.

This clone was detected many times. Here the CDR3 reads CASSFQTISGANTEAFF. The CDR3 nucleotides are TGTGCCAGCAGCTTTCAAACCATTTCTGGAGCGAACACTGAAGCTTTCTTT. The chain carries TRBV13 and TRBJ1-1; no firm D call. V lost 3 bases and J lost 1, with 18 bases in between. The CDR3 runs 17 residues. The germline V gene has CDR1 PRHDT and CDR2 FYEKMQ (reference sequence).

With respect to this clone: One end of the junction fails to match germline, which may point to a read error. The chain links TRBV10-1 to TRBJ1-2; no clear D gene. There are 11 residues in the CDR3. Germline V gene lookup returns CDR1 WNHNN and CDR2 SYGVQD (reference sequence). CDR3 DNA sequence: TGCGCCAGCAGTGATGGCCGAGCGATCTTCTTC. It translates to CASSDGRAIFF.

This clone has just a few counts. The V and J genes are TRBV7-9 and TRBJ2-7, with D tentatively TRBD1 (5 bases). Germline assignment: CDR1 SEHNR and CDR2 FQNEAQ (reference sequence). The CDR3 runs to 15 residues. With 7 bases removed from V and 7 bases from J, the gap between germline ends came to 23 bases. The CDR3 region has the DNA TGTGCCAGCATCAACCCCAACCCAGGGCTAGAAGAGCAGTACTTC. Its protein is CASINPNPGLEEQYF.

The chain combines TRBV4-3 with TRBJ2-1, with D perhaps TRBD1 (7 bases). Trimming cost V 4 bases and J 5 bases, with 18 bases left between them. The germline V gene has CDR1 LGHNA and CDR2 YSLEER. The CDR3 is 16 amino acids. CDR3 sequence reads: CASSPINQGGDNEQFF. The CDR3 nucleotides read TGCGCCAGCAGCCCTATAAACCAGGGGGGCGACAATGAGCAGTTCTTC.

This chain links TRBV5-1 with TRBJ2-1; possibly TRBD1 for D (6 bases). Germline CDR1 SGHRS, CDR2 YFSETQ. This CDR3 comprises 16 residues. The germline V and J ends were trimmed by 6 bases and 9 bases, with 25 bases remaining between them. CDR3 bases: TGCGCCAGCACCCCAGGACAGATCTTAAGCTTCGGTGAGCAGTTCTTC. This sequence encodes CASTPGQILSFGEQFF.

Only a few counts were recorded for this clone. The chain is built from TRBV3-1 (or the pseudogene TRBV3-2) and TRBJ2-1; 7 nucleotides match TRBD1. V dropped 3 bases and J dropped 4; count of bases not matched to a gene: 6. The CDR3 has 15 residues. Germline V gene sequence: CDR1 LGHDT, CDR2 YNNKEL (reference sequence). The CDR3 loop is CASSQTRGPYNEQFF. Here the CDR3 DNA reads TGTGCCAGCAGCCAGACGAGGGGGCCTTACAATGAGCAGTTCTTC.

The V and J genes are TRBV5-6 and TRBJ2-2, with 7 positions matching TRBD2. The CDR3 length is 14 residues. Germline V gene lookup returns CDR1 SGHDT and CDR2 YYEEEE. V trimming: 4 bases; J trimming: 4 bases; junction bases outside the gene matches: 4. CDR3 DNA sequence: TGTGCCAGCAGCACGACGGGGGGCACCGGGGAGCTGTTTTTT. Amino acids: CASSTTGGTGELFF.

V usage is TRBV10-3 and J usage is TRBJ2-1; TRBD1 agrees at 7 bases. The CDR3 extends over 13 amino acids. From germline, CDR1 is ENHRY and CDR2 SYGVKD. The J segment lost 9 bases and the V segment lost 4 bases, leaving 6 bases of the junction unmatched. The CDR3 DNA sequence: TGTGCCATCAGTGCCACGGGACAGTTTGAGCAGTTCTTC. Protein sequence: CAISATGQFEQFF.

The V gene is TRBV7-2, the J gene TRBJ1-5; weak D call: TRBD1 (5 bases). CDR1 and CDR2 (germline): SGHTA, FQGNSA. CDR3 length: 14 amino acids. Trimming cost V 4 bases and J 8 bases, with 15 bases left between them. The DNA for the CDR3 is TGTGCCAGCAGCTCAGGGTCGGACGGCGAGCCCCAGCATTTT. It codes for CASSSGSDGEPQHF.

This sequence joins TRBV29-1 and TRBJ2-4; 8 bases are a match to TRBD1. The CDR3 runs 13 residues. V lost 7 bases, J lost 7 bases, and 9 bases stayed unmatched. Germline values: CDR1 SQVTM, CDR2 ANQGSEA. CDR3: CSAERQGRNIQYF. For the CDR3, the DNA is TGCAGCGCAGAAAGACAGGGGAGGAACATTCAGTACTTC.

CDR3 nucleotide sequence: TGTGCCAGCTCACCTTCCAGCTCCTACGAGCAGTACTTC. This sequence encodes CASSPSSSYEQYF. The chain couples TRBV18 to TRBJ2-7; D remains ambiguous. Deletions cut 3 bases from V and 0 bases from J, with 6 bases between. Looked up from germline, CDR1 is KGHSH and CDR2 is LQKENI. The CDR3 extends over 13 amino acids.

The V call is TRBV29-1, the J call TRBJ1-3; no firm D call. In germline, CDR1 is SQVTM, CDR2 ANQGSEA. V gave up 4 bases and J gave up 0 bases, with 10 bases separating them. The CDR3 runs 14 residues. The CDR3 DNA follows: TGCAGCGTTGTAAGCGAGCGCTCTGGAAACACCATATATTTT. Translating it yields CSVVSERSGNTIYF. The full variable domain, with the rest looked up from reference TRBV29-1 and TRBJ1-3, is SAVISQKPSRDICQRGTSLTIQCQVDSQVTMMFWYRQQPGQSLTLIATANQGSEATYESGFVIDKFPISRPNLTFSTLTVSNMSPEDSSIYLCSVVSERSGNTIYFGEGSWLTVV.

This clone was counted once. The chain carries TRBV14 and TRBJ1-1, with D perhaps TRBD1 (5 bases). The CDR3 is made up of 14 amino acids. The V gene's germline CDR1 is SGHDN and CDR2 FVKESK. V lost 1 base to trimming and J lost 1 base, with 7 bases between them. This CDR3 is CASSQVTANTEAFF. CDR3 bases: TGTGCCAGCAGCCAAGTGACAGCGAACACTGAAGCTTTCTTT.

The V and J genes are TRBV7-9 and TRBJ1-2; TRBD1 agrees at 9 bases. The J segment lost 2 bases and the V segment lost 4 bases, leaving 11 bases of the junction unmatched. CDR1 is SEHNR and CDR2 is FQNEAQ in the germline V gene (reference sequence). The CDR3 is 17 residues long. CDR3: CASSSGTGRGENYGYTF. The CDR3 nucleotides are TGTGCCAGCAGCTCCGGGACAGGGCGCGGCGAGAACTATGGCTACACCTTC.

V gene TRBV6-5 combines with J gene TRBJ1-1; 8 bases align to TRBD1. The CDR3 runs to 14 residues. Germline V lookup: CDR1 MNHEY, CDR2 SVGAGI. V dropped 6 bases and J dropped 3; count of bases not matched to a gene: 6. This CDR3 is CASRRDRPDTEAFF. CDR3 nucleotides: TGTGCCAGCAGGAGGGACAGGCCGGACACTGAAGCTTTCTTT.

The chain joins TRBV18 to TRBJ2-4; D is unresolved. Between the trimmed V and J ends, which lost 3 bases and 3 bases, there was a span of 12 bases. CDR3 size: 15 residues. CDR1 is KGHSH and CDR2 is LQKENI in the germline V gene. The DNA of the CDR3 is TGTGCCAGCTCACCGCCGGTGTTTGACAAAAACATTCAGTACTTC. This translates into CASSPPVFDKNIQYF.

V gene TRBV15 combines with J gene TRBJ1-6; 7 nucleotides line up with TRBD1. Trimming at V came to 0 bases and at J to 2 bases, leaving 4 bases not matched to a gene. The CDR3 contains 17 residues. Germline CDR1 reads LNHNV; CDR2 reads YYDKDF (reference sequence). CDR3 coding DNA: TGTGCCACCAGCAGAGACCAGACAGGGACCTATAATTCACCCCTCCACTTT. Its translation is CATSRDQTGTYNSPLHF.

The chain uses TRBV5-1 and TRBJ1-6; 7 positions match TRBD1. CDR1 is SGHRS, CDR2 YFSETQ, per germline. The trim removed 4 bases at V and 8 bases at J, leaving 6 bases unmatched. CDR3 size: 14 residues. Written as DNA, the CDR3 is TGCGCCAGCAGCGTAGACAGGGATTATTCACCCCTCCACTTT. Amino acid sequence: CASSVDRDYSPLHF.

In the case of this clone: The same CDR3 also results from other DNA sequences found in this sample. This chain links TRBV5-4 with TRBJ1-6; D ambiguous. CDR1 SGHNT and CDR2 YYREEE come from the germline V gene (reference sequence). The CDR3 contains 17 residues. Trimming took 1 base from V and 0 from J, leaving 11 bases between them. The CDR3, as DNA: TGTGCCAGCAGCTTGTGGACGGGAAGCTCCTATAATTCACCCCTCCACTTT. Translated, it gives CASSLWTGSSYNSPLHF.

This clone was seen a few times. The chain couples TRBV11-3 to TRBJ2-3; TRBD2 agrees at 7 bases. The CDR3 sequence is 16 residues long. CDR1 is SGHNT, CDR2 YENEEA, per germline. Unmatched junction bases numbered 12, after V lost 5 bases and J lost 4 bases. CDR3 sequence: CASSPGEGTGADTQYF. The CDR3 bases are TGTGCCAGCAGCCCCGGGGAGGGGACCGGGGCAGATACGCAGTATTTT.

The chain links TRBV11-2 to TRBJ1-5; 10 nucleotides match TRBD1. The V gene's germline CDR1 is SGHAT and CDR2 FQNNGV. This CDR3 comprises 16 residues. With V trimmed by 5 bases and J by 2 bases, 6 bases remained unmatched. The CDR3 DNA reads TGTGCCAGCAGCCCCGGGACAGGGGTCGGCAATCAGCCCCAGCATTTT. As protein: CASSPGTGVGNQPQHF.

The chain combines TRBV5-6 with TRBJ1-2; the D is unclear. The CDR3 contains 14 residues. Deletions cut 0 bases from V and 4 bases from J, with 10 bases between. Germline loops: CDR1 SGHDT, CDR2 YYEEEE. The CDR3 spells CASSLAHGFYGYTF. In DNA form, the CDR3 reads TGTGCCAGCAGCTTGGCCCACGGTTTCTATGGCTACACCTTC.

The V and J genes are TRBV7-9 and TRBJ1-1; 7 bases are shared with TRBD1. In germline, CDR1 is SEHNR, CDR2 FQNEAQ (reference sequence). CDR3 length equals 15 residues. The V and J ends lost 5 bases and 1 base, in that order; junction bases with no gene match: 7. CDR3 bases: TGTGCCAGCAGCCCGTTACAGGGGAAGAACACTGAAGCTTTCTTT. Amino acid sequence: CASSPLQGKNTEAFF.

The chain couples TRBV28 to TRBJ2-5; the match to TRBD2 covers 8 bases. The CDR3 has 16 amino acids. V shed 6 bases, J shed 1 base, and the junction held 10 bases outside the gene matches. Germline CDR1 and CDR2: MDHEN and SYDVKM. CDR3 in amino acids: CASSRGPAGVQETQYF. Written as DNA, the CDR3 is TGTGCCAGCAGCCGTGGGCCAGCGGGGGTCCAAGAGACCCAGTACTTC. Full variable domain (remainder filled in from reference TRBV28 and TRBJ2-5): DVKVTQSSRYLVKRTGEKVFLECVQDMDHENMFWYRQDPGLGLRLIYFSYDVKMKEKGDIPEGYSVSREKKERFSLILESASTNQTSMYLCASSRGPAGVQETQYFGPGTRLLVL.

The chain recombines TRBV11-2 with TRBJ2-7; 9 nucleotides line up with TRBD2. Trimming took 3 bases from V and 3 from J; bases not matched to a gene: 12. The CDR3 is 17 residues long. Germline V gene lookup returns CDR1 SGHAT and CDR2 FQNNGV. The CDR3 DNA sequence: TGTGCCAGCAGCTTCAGGCGGGGGGGCCTCGATTTCTACGAGCAGTACTTC. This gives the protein CASSFRRGGLDFYEQYF.

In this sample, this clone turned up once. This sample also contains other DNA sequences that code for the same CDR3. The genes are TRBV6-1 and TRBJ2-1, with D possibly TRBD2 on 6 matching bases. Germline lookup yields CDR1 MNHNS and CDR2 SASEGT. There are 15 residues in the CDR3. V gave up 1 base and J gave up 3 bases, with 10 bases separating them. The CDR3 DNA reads TGTGCCAGCAGTGAAGGACTAGAATTCTACAATGAGCAGTTCTTC. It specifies CASSEGLEFYNEQFF.